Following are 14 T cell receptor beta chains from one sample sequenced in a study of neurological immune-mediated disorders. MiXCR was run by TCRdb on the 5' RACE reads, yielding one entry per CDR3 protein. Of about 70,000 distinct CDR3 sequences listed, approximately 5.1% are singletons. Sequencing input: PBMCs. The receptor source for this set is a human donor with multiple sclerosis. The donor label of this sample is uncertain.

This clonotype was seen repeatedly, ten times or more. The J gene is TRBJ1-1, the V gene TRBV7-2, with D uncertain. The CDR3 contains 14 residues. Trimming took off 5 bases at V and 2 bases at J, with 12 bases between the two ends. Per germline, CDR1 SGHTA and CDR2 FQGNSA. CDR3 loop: CASSPRLGNTEAFF. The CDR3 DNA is TGTGCCAGCAGCCCGAGGTTGGGTAACACTGAAGCTTTCTTT.

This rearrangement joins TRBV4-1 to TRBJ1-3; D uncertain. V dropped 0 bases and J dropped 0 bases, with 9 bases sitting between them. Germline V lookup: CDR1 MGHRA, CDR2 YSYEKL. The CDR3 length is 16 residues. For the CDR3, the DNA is TGCGCCAGCAGCCAAGATCCGGGATACTCTGGAAACACCATATATTTT. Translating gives CASSQDPGYSGNTIYF.

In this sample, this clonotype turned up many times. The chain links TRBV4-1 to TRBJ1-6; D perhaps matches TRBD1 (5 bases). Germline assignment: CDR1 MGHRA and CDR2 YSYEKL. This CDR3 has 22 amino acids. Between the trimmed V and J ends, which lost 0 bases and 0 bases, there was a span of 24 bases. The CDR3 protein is CASSQDPLGTRIRVSYNSPLHF. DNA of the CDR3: TGCGCCAGCAGCCAAGATCCCCTCGGGACTAGAATTAGGGTCTCCTATAATTCACCCCTCCACTTT.

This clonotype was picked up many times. CDR3 loop: CATIDSNTGELFF. CDR3 DNA: TGTGCCACTATTGACTCAAACACCGGGGAGCTGTTTTTT. The V call is TRBV10-3, the J call TRBJ2-2; D gene uncertain. The CDR3 is 13 amino acids. Trimming removed 10 bases at V and 2 bases at J, with 11 bases between. Germline loops: CDR1 ENHRY, CDR2 SYGVKD.

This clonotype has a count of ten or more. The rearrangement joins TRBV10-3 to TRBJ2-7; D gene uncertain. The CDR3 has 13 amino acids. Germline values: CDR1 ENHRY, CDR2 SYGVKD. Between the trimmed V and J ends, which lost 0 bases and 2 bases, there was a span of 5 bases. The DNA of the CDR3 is TGTGCCATCAGTGAGTCAGTAACCTACGAGCAGTACTTC. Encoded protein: CAISESVTYEQYF.

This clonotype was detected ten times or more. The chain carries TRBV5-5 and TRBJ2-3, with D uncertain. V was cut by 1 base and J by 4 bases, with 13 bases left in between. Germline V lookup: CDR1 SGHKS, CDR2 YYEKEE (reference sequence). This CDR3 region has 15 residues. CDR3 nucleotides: TGTGCCAGCAGCTTGTCGCCCGATACTGCAGATACGCAGTATTTT. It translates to CASSLSPDTADTQYF.

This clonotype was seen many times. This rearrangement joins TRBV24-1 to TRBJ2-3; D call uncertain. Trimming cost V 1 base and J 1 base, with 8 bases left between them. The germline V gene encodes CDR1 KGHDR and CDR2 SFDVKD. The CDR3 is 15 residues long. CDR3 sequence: CATSDLRTGTDTQYF. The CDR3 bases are TGTGCCACCAGTGATTTAAGGACGGGCACAGATACGCAGTATTTT.

The chain's CDR3 is CASSQDWGEQFF. The CDR3 DNA reads as TGTGCCAGCAGCCAAGACTGGGGAGAGCAGTTCTTC. The genes are TRBV3-1 and TRBJ2-1; D is ambiguous. CDR1 LGHDT and CDR2 YNNKEL come from the germline V gene (reference sequence). The ends were cut back, 0 bases at V and 10 bases at J, with 7 bases in the middle. This CDR3 has 12 residues.

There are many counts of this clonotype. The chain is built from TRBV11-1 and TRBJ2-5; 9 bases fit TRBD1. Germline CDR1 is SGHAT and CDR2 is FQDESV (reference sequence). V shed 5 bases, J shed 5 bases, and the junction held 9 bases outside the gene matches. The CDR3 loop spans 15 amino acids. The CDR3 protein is CASSLNTGGRETQYF. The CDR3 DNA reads TGTGCCAGCAGCCTCAATACAGGGGGCCGTGAGACCCAGTACTTC.

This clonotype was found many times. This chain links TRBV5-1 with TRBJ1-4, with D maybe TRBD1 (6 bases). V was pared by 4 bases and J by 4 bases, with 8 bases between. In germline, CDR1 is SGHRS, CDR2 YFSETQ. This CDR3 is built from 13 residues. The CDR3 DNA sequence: TGCGCCAGCAGCCGGACAGTTAATGAAAAACTGTTTTTT. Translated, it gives CASSRTVNEKLFF.

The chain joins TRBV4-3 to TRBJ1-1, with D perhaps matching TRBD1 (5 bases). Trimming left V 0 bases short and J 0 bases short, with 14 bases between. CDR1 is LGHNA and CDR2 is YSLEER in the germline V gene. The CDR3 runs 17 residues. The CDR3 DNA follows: TGCGCCAGCAGCCAAGATAGGTGGACGGACATGAACACTGAAGCTTTCTTT. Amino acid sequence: CASSQDRWTDMNTEAFF.

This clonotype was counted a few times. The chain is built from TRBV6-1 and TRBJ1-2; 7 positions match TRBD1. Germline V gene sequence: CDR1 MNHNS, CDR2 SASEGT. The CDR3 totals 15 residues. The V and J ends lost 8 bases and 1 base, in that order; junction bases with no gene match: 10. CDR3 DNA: TGTGCCAGCGCCTTATACAGGGGAGGTAACTATGGCTACACCTTC. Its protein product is CASALYRGGNYGYTF.

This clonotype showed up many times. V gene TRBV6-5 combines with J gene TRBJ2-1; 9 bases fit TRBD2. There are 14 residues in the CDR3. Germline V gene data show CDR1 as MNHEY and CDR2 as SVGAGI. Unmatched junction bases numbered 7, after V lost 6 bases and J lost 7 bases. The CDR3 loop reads CASRLAGAGNEQFF. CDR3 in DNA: TGTGCCAGCAGGTTAGCGGGGGCAGGGAATGAGCAGTTCTTC.

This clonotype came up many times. CDR3 protein: CASGFWRGGAETQYF. The CDR3 DNA is TGTGCCAGCGGGTTTTGGCGGGGGGGTGCCGAGACCCAGTACTTC. This rearrangement joins TRBV3-1 to TRBJ2-5; 9 nucleotides line up with TRBD2. The germline CDR1 and CDR2 sequences are LGHDT and YNNKEL (reference sequence). The length of the CDR3 is 15 residues. V gave up 8 bases and J gave up 5 bases; unmatched junction bases: 12.